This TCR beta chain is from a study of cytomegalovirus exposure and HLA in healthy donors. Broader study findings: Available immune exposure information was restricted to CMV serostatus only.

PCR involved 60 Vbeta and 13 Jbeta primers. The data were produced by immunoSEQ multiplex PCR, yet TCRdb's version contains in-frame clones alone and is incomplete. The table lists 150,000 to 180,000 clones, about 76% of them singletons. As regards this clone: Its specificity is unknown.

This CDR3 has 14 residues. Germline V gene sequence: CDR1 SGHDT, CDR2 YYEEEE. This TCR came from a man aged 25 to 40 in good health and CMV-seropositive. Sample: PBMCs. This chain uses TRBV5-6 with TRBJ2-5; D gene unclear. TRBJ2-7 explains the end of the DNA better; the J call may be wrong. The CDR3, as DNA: TGTGCCAGCAGCTTGGCCATTAATTCCTACGAGCAGTACTTC. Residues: CASSLAINSYEQYF.